This T cell receptor beta chain stems from a study of blood T cells in healthy people across ages. Points from the study as a whole: Roughly linear age-related decline in beta diversity appeared, significant by age about 37. TCR beta diversity tracked closely with naive T cell percentage. The study found more naive CD4+ cells and higher diversity in long-lived than aged donors.

In the case of this clonotype: Its antigen is as yet unknown.

Germline CDR1 SGHTA, CDR2 FQGNSA. Trimming took 3 bases from V and 2 from J; bases not matched to a gene: 3. The CDR3 length is 15 residues. Then a second PCR, running roughly 6 to 11 cycles, was carried out with a sample-barcoded 5' primer and a J-beta primer mix. From the 5' RACE reads, TCRdb called clonotypes with MiXCR, one entry per CDR3 protein. The sample includes more than 700,000 distinct CDR3 sequences, about 46% of them seen just once. Material for sequencing was blood. This receptor was identified in a man older than 75 in good health. The chain has TRBV7-2 and TRBJ2-7, with 11 bases fitting TRBD2. CDR3 DNA: TGTGCCAGCAGCTTTAGCGGGAGGGGGGCCTACGAGCAGTACTTC. Its protein is CASSFSGRGAYEQYF.